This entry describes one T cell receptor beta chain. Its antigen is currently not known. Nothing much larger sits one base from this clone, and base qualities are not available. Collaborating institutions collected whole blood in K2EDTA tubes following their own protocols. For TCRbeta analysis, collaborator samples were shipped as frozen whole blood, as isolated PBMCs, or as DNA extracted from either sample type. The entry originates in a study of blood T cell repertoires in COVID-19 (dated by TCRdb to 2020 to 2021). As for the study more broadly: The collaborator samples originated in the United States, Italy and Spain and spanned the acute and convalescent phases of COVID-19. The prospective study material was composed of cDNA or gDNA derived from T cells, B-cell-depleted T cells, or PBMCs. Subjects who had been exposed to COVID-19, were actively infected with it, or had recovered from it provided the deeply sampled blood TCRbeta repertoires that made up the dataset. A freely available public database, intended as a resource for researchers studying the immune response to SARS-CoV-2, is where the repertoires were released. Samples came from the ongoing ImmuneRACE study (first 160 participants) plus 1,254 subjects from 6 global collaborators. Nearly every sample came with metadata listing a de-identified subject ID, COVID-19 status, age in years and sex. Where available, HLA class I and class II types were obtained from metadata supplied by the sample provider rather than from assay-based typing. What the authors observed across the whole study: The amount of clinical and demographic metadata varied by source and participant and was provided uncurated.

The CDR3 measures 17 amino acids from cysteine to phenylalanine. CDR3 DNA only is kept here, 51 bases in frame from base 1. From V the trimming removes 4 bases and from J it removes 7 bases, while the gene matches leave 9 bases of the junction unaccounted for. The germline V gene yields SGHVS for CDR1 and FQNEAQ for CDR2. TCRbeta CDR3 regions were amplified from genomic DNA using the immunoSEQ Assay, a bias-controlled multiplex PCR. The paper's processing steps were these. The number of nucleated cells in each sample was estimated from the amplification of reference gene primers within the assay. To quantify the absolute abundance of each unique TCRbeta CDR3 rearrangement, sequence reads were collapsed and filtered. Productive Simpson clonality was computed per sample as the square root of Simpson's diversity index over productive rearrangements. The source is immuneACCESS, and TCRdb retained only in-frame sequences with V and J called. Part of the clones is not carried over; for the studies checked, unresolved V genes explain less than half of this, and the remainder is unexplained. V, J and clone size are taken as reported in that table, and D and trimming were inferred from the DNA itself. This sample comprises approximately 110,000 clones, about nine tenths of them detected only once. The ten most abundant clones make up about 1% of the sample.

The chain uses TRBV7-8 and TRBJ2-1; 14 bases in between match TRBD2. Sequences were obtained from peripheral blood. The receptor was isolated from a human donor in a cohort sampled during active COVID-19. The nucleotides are TGTGCCAGCAGCTCCCCGACTAGCGGGGGGGCTAGTAATGAGCAGTTCTTC. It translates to CASSSPTSGGASNEQFF.